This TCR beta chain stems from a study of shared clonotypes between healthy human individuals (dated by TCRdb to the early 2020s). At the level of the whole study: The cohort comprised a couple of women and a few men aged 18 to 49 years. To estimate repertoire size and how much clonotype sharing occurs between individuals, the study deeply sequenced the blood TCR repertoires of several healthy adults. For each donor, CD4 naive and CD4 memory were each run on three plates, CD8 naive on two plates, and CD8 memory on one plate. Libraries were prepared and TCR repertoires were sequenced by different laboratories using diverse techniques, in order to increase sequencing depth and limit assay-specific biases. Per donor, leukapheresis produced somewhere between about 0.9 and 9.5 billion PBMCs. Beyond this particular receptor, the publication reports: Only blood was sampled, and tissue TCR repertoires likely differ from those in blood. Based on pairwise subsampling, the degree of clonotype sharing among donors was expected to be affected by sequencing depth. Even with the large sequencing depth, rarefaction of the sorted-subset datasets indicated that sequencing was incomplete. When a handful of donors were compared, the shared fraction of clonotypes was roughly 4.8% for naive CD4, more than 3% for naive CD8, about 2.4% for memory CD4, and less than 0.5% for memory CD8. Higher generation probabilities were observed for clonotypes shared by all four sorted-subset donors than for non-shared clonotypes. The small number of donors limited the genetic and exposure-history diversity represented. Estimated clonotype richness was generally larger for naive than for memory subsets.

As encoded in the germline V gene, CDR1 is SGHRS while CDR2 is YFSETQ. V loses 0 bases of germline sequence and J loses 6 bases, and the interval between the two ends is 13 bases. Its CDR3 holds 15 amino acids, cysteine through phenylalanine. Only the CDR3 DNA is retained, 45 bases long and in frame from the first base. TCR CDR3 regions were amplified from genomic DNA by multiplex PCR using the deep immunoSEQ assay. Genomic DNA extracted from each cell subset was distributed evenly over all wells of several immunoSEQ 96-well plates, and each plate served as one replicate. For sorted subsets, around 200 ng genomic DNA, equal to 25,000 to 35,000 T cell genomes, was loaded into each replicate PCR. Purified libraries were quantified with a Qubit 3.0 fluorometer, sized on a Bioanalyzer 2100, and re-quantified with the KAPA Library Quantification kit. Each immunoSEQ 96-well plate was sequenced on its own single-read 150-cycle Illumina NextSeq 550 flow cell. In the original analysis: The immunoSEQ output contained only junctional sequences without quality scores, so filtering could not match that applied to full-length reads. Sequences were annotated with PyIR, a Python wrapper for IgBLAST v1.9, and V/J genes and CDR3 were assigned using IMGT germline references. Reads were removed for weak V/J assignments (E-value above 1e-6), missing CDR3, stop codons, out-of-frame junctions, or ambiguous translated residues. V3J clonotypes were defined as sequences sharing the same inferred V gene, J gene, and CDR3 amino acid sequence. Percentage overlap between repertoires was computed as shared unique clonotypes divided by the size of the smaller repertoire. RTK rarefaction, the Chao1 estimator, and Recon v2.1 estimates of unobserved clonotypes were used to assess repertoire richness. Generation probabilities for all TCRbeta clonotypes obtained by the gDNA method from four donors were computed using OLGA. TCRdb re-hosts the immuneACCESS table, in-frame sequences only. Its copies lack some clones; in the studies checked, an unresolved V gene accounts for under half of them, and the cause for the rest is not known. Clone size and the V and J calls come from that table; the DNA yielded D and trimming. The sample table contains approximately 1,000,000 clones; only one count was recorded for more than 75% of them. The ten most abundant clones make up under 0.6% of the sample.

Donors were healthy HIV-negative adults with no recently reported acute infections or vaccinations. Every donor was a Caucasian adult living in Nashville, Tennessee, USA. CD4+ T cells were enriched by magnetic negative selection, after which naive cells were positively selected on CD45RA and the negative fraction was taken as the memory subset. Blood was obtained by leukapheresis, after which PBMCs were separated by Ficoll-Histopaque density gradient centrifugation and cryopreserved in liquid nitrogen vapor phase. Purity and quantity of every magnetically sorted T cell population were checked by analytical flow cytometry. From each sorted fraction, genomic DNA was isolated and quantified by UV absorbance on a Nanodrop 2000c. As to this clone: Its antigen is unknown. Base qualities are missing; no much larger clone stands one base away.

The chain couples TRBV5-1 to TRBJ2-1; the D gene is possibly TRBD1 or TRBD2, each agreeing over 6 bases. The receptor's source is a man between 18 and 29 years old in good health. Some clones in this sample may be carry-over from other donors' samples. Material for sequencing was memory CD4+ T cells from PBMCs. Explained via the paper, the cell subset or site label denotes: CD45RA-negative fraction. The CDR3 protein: CASSLVVGGGNEQFF. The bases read TGCGCCAGCAGCTTGGTCGTAGGAGGGGGCAATGAGCAGTTCTTC.